This TCR beta chain is drawn from a study of blood T cell repertoires in COVID-19. Study-level background: The origin of the acute and convalescent COVID-19 samples was the United States, Italy and Spain. PBMCs, B-cell-depleted T cells, or T cells provided the cDNA or gDNA that made up the material.

V was pared by 0 bases and J by 10 bases, with 16 bases between. CDR1 is KGHSY and CDR2 is FQNENV in the germline V gene. The CDR3 is 15 amino acids. As handled by the study authors: Reference gene primer amplification yielded estimated nucleated cell counts. Sequencing was performed with immunoSEQ multiplex PCR; in TCRdb, only in-frame clones are kept and a portion is missing. The DNA gave D and trimming, while V, J and clone size come from that table. The sample lists approximately 400,000 clones; 81% were seen once. This chain joins TRBV16 and TRBJ2-4; D perhaps matches TRBD1 (5 bases). The sample taken for sequencing was peripheral blood. This sequence originates from a human donor with acute or convalescent COVID-19. The donor label of this sample is uncertain. The chain's CDR3 is CASSQSAGSAGIQYF. Written as DNA, the CDR3 is TGTGCCAGCAGCCAATCGGCAGGGTCTGCTGGGATTCAGTACTTC.